The rows below give T cell receptor beta chains drawn from one sample of a study of T cells after yellow fever vaccination. TCRdb ran MiXCR on the 5' RACE reads and lists one entry per CDR3 protein. The table lists 55,000 to 70,000 distinct CDR3 sequences, about 6.5% of them singletons. The starting material was CD8+ T cells sorted from PBMCs, obtained roughly 45 days after the first yellow fever vaccination. Source of these receptors: a man aged 18 to 30 who received the YFV17D yellow fever vaccine. CDR3s include the opening cysteine and the closing phenylalanine or tryptophan. A D gene is named only where the DNA matches it firmly. Clone size, where shown, is once, few, many, or a class for clones that have expanded.

>TRBJ2-3|many|TRBD1|TRBV11-2
CASSYYRGTDTQYF
TGTGCCAGCAGCTATTACAGGGGGACAGATACGCAGTATTTT
>TRBJ2-1|.|TRBD2|TRBV20-1
CSALTTSGGAGGDEQFF
TGCAGTGCATTAACGACTAGCGGGGGGGCTGGGGGCGATGAGCAGTTCTTC
>TRBJ2-7|many|.|TRBV28
CASSLHSSYEQYF
TGTGCCAGCAGTTTACACAGCTCCTACGAGCAGTACTTC
>TRBJ2-1|medium-sized|TRBD2|TRBV6-4
CASSGTSGTYNEQFF
TGTGCCAGCAGTGGGACTAGCGGAACCTACAATGAGCAGTTCTTC
>TRBJ2-1|many|TRBD2|TRBV12-3/TRBV12-4
CASSSPLGGGTEQFF
TGTGCCAGCAGCTCCCCCTTAGGCGGGGGGACTGAGCAGTTCTTC
>TRBJ2-5|.|.|TRBV7-9
CASSLGELGPVGETQYF
TGTGCCAGCAGCTTAGGGGAGTTGGGACCAGTCGGCGAGACCCAGTACTTC
>TRBJ2-1|few|.|TRBV5-1
CASSPKKGSYNEQFF
TGCGCCAGCAGCCCGAAAAAGGGCAGTTACAATGAGCAGTTCTTC
>TRBJ2-5|many|.|TRBV7-9
CATTGSPGETQYF
TGTGCCACTACGGGGAGCCCTGGAGAGACCCAGTACTTC
>TRBJ1-5|many|.|TRBV20-1
CSARQAGNQPQHF
TGCAGTGCTAGACAGGCCGGCAATCAGCCCCAGCATTTT
>TRBJ2-5|many|TRBD2|TRBV7-3
CASSLTSGERETQYF
TGTGCCAGCAGCTTGACTAGCGGGGAGCGGGAGACCCAGTACTTC
>TRBJ2-1|few|.|TRBV7-3
CASSFRRVTYNEQFF
TGTGCCAGCAGCTTCCGCAGGGTAACCTACAATGAGCAGTTCTTC
>TRBJ1-2|few|TRBD1|TRBV6-1
CASNAVWDRDGYTF
TGTGCCAGCAACGCGGTATGGGACAGGGATGGCTACACCTTC
>TRBJ1-1|few|TRBD1|TRBV7-6
CASSLDPGGITEAFF
TGTGCCAGCAGCTTGGATCCAGGGGGCATCACTGAAGCTTTCTTT
>TRBJ1-6|many|.|TRBV7-9
CASSSDRRALHF
TGTGCCAGCAGCTCCGACCGTAGGGCCCTCCACTTT
>TRBJ2-3|.|TRBD1|TRBV12-5
CASFRDREDTQYF
TGTGCTAGCTTCCGGGACAGGGAAGATACGCAGTATTTT
>TRBJ2-2|few|.|TRBV7-8
CASSLAGANTGELFF
TGTGCCAGCAGCTTAGCAGGGGCGAACACCGGGGAGCTGTTTTTT
>TRBJ2-1|many|.|TRBV9
CASSLGEGASYNEQFF
TGTGCCAGCAGCTTAGGGGAGGGGGCCTCGTACAATGAGCAGTTCTTC
>TRBJ2-3|few|.|TRBV29-1
CNPTSNRDSTLNGTDTQYF
TGCAACCCGACCAGCAACAGGGATTCAACCCTGAACGGCACAGATACGCAGTATTTT
>TRBJ1-4|.|.|TRBV6-5
CASSYSYLPTNEKLFF
TGTGCCAGCAGTTACTCCTACCTCCCAACTAATGAAAAACTGTTTTTT
>TRBJ2-1|many|.|TRBV2
CARKIRNSYNEQFF
TGTGCCAGAAAAATACGGAACTCCTACAATGAGCAGTTCTTC
>TRBJ2-1|.|.|TRBV3-1
CASSQEVFSYNEQFF
TGTGCCAGCAGCCAAGAAGTGTTTTCCTACAATGAGCAGTTCTTC
>TRBJ2-2|many|.|TRBV5-1
CASRPRTDLTGELFF
TGCGCCAGCAGACCCAGGACGGACCTCACCGGGGAGCTGTTTTTT
>TRBJ2-5|many|.|TRBV2
CASSEIGQTAPQETQYF
TGTGCCAGCAGCGAGATAGGACAGACTGCTCCCCAAGAGACCCAGTACTTC
>TRBJ1-4|.|TRBD1|TRBV5-5
CASSLAHRTGGEKLFF
TGTGCCAGCAGCTTGGCCCATCGGACAGGGGGTGAAAAACTGTTTTTT
>TRBJ2-7|many|.|TRBV14
CASSQDWGSPYEQYF
TGTGCCAGCAGCCAAGACTGGGGGTCCCCCTACGAGCAGTACTTC
>TRBJ2-3|many|TRBD2|TRBV29-1
CSASPGTSGPHTQYF
TGCAGCGCCAGCCCCGGGACTAGCGGGCCACATACGCAGTATTTT
>TRBJ2-7|many|TRBD2|TRBV4-2
CASSARGGGASYEQYF
TGTGCCAGCAGCGCCAGAGGCGGGGGGGCGTCCTACGAGCAGTACTTC
>TRBJ2-7|few|.|TRBV19
CASSIDGLPQYEQYF
TGTGCCAGTAGTATAGACGGACTCCCCCAGTACGAGCAGTACTTC
>TRBJ2-1|many|.|TRBV5-1
CASSNAGLDNEQFF
TGCGCCAGCAGCAATGCGGGCCTTGACAATGAGCAGTTCTTC
>TRBJ2-2|many|.|TRBV29-1
CSVAEVEDTGELFF
TGCAGCGTGGCGGAGGTCGAAGACACCGGGGAGCTGTTTTTT
>TRBJ2-1|many|.|TRBV4-3
CASSQTPQGTYNEQFF
TGCGCCAGCAGCCAGACCCCGCAGGGTACCTACAATGAGCAGTTCTTC
>TRBJ1-2|few|.|TRBV4-1
CASSPTTGTAYGYTF
TGCGCCAGCAGCCCAACGACCGGGACCGCGTATGGCTACACCTTC
>TRBJ2-5|many|TRBD2|TRBV29-1
CSVEGGGETQYF
TGCAGCGTTGAAGGCGGGGGGGAGACCCAGTACTTC
>TRBJ1-1|few|TRBD1|TRBV29-1
CSVQNRGTAEAFF
TGCAGCGTCCAGAACAGGGGCACCGCTGAAGCTTTCTTT
>TRBJ1-2|many|.|TRBV5-1
CASTDPSGLNYGYTF
TGCGCCAGCACGGACCCCTCGGGGCTTAACTATGGCTACACCTTC
>TRBJ2-6|many|.|TRBV6-5
CASSYGYGANVLTF
TGTGCCAGCAGTTACGGGTACGGGGCCAACGTCCTGACTTTC